The 21 T cell receptor beta chains below come from one sample, sequenced in a study of blood T cell repertoires in COVID-19. The table came from immunoSEQ multiplex PCR; TCRdb's copy has only in-frame clones and leaves some out. The sample carries fewer than 150,000 clones, 84% recorded once. The sample comprised peripheral blood. Receptor source: a woman over 75 in a cohort sampled during active or convalescent COVID-19.

The chain is built from TRBV24-1 and TRBJ1-2; D is unclear. V was shortened by 3 bases and J by 2 bases, with 6 bases between the two germline ends. CDR1 is KGHDR, CDR2 SFDVKD, per germline. This CDR3 comprises 13 residues. CDR3: CATSDRWNYGYTF. The DNA for the CDR3 is TGTGCCACCAGTGATCGGTGGAACTATGGCTACACCTTC.

The J gene is TRBJ1-2, the V gene TRBV2; the D is unclear. CDR1 and CDR2 from the germline V gene are SNHLY and FYNNEI. Trimming shortened V by 1 base and J by 0 bases, and 9 bases separated the two germline ends. The CDR3 runs 15 residues. CDR3 protein: CASSEVGRSNYGYTF. The CDR3 DNA sequence: TGTGCCAGCAGTGAAGTGGGCCGGTCTAACTATGGCTACACCTTC.

The CDR3 spells CASRDRAVNTEAFF. Here the CDR3 DNA reads TGTGCCAGCAGAGACAGGGCGGTGAACACTGAAGCTTTCTTT. The chain joins TRBV7-9 to TRBJ1-1; 7 bases agree with TRBD1. CDR1 SEHNR and CDR2 FQNEAQ come from the germline V gene (reference sequence). The CDR3 has 14 residues. Trimming removed 6 bases from V and 0 bases from J; junction bases left unmatched: 4.

This clone was observed a few times. The V and J genes are TRBV10-2 and TRBJ2-4; TRBD2 might be the D (6 bases). The CDR3 extends over 15 amino acids. Germline lookup yields CDR1 WSHSY and CDR2 SAAADI. Trimming stripped 8 bases from V and 3 bases from J, with 17 bases between. CDR3 DNA sequence: TGCGCCAGCCGGTCCGGGGGAAGCGGCAAAAACATTCAGTACTTC. Translated, it gives CASRSGGSGKNIQYF.

The rearrangement links TRBV7-9 to TRBJ2-5; possibly TRBD2 for D (6 bases). Trimming removed 1 base from V and 2 bases from J, with 14 bases in between. This CDR3 spans 16 amino acids. CDR1 and CDR2 from the germline V gene are SEHNR and FQNEAQ (reference sequence). CDR3 nucleotide sequence: TGTGCCAGCAGCTTAGGAGGAGGGGCAAGGCAAGAGACCCAGTACTTC. Its protein is CASSLGGGARQETQYF.

V and J are TRBV19 and TRBJ1-1; D uncertain. The V gene lost 5 bases and the J gene lost 5 bases, with 18 bases spanning the gap. Per the germline V gene, CDR1 is LNHDA and CDR2 is SQIVND (reference sequence). This CDR3 comprises 15 residues. The CDR3 DNA sequence: TGTGCCAGTAGTCCACCGGGAGGGTTTCGGACTGAAGCTTTCTTT. Protein product: CASSPPGGFRTEAFF. Based on the CDR3 plus reference TRBV19 and TRBJ1-1, the full variable domain is DGGITQSPKYLFRKEGQNVTLSCEQNLNHDAMYWYRQDPGQGLRLIYYSQIVNDFQKGDIAEGYSVSREKKESFPLTVTSAQKNPTAFYLCASSPPGGFRTEAFFGQGTRLTVV.

CDR3 region: CASRQGRKSTDTQYF. The CDR3 DNA reads as TGTGCCAGCAGACAGGGACGGAAGAGCACAGATACGCAGTATTTT. The rearrangement uses TRBV7-9 and TRBJ2-3; D may be TRBD1 (6 bases). Between the trimmed V and J ends, which lost 6 bases and 0 bases, there was a span of 13 bases. The CDR3 consists of 15 residues. Germline V gene data show CDR1 as SEHNR and CDR2 as FQNEAQ (reference sequence).

The chain carries TRBV5-5 and TRBJ1-1; TRBD1 agrees at 8 bases. Unmatched junction bases numbered 5, after V lost 3 bases and J lost 4 bases. The CDR3 runs 14 residues. The germline CDR1 and CDR2 sequences are SGHKS and YYEKEE (reference sequence). In nucleotides, the CDR3 is TGTGCCAGCAGCTCCGGACAGGGTGGCACTGAAGCTTTCTTT. It encodes CASSSGQGGTEAFF.

The CDR3 DNA is TGTGCCAGCAGCGTAGAGGGAGGCAAATACAATGAGCAGTTCTTC. It yields the protein CASSVEGGKYNEQFF. V and J are TRBV9 and TRBJ2-1; a weak D match, TRBD2 (6 bases). Deletions cut 0 bases from V and 4 bases from J, with 11 bases between. The CDR3 length is 15 residues. Germline V gene lookup returns CDR1 SGDLS and CDR2 YYNGEE.

V is TRBV6-6 and J is TRBJ1-3; a possible D gene is TRBD1 (5 bases). Trimming cost V 5 bases and J 0 bases, with 11 bases left between them. Germline CDR1 reads MNHNY; CDR2 reads SVGAGI (reference sequence). The CDR3 spans 15 residues. CDR3 amino acids: CASSPDSSSGNTIYF. CDR3 coding DNA: TGTGCCAGCAGTCCCGACAGCAGCTCTGGAAACACCATATATTTT.

This clone was recorded only once. The chain joins TRBV9 to TRBJ1-6; 7 positions match TRBD1. After removal of 3 bases from V and 8 bases from J, the junction contained 8 bases not matched to a gene. Germline V gene data show CDR1 as SGDLS and CDR2 as YYNGEE. The CDR3 has 15 residues. CDR3 protein: CASSGPGQTYSPLHF. The CDR3 DNA follows: TGTGCCAGCAGCGGACCGGGACAGACCTATTCACCCCTCCACTTT.

This rearrangement joins TRBV29-1 to TRBJ1-2; TRBD1 aligns across 7 bases. The CDR3 runs to 12 residues. J gave up 7 bases and V 2 bases, and 4 bases lay outside the gene matches. CDR1 and CDR2 from the germline V gene are SQVTM and ANQGSEA. CDR3 protein: CSVERQGFGYTF. The CDR3 coding sequence is TGCAGCGTTGAAAGACAGGGTTTTGGCTACACCTTC.

The rearrangement joins TRBV30 to TRBJ1-1, with D tentatively TRBD1 (5 bases). Germline CDR1 and CDR2: GTSNPN and SVGIG (reference sequence). The CDR3 has 14 amino acids. V was trimmed by 2 bases and J by 2 bases, leaving 12 bases between them. This chain's CDR3 is CAWSTPGTNTEAFF. In DNA form, the CDR3 reads TGTGCCTGGAGTACCCCCGGGACTAACACTGAAGCTTTCTTT.

This clone occurred once. This sequence joins TRBV9 and TRBJ1-3; the D gene is possibly TRBD1 (5 bases). The V end lost 4 bases, the J end lost 5 bases, and 13 bases lay between the germline ends. The CDR3 runs to 14 residues. Germline V gene sequence: CDR1 SGDLS, CDR2 YYNGEE. The CDR3 protein is CASSFRESRNTIYF. DNA for the CDR3: TGTGCCAGCAGCTTCAGGGAATCGAGAAACACCATATATTTT.

J is TRBJ1-5 and V is TRBV4-1; 7 bases map to TRBD1. The germline V gene encodes CDR1 MGHRA and CDR2 YSYEKL. The CDR3 extends over 15 amino acids. The V gene end was trimmed by 2 bases and the J gene end by 4 bases; junction bases not matched to a gene: 5. CDR3 nucleotide sequence: TGCGCCAGCAGCCAACCGACAGGGAGGAATCAGCCCCAGCATTTT. This translates into CASSQPTGRNQPQHF.

The chain combines TRBV3-1 (or the pseudogene TRBV3-2) with TRBJ2-1; TRBD1 matches at 7 bases. This CDR3 has 12 residues. Germline V gene lookup returns CDR1 LGHDT and CDR2 YNNKEL (reference sequence). V gave up 4 bases and J gave up 10 bases; unmatched junction bases: 4. DNA of the CDR3: TGTGCCAGCAGCCTTGAGGACAGGGAGCAGTTCTTC. This translates into CASSLEDREQFF.

The chain carries TRBV5-1 and TRBJ2-1, with D perhaps TRBD2 (6 bases). Trimming left V 0 bases short and J 5 bases short, with 15 bases between. Germline loops: CDR1 SGHRS, CDR2 YFSETQ. The CDR3 extends over 16 amino acids. The CDR3: CASSLASSPGDNEQFF. In nucleotides, the CDR3 is TGCGCCAGCAGCTTGGCGAGCTCTCCGGGGGACAATGAGCAGTTCTTC.

J is TRBJ1-2 and V is TRBV19, with D unclear. Between the trimmed V and J ends, which lost 5 bases and 2 bases, there was a span of 21 bases. The germline gives CDR1 LNHDA, CDR2 SQIVND (reference sequence). The CDR3 covers 17 residues. CDR3 loop: CASSPGSGRTGNYGYTF. The CDR3, as DNA: TGTGCCAGTAGTCCGGGATCGGGCAGAACGGGGAACTATGGCTACACCTTC.

The chain combines TRBV20-1 with TRBJ2-1, with D perhaps TRBD1 (5 bases). Germline V gene sequence: CDR1 DFQATT, CDR2 SNEGSKA (reference sequence). V shed 4 bases and J shed 12 bases, with 13 bases lying between them. The CDR3 covers 11 residues. This CDR3 reads CSATLSQGQFF. CDR3 DNA sequence: TGCAGTGCTACCCTGTCGCAGGGGCAGTTCTTC.

This sequence joins TRBV5-1 and TRBJ1-2; the D gene is possibly TRBD1 (6 bases). V lost 9 bases and J 2 bases, leaving 17 bases between the germline ends. The CDR3 is 14 residues long. Germline CDR1 and CDR2: SGHRS and YFSETQ. The CDR3 is CATSRGQPNYGYTF. The CDR3 nucleotides are TGCGCCACCTCCCGGGGACAACCGAACTATGGCTACACCTTC.

The CDR3 region is CASSQTAAGQGFTSGNTIYF. CDR3 nucleotides: TGCGCCAGCAGCCAGACCGCCGCGGGACAGGGTTTTACCTCTGGAAACACCATATATTTT. The chain recombines TRBV4-1 with TRBJ1-3; 9 bases match TRBD1. The CDR3 covers 20 residues. Germline assignment: CDR1 MGHRA and CDR2 YSYEKL. The trim removed 3 bases at V and 0 bases at J, leaving 15 bases unmatched.